The present TCR beta chain was sequenced within a study of T-cell memory formation after mild COVID-19. Study in general: Largely, the TCR clusters proved donor specific. Study results and caveats: Chiefly within CM and EM were the contracting CD4+ clones; CD8+ ones were within EMRA.

About this clonotype: Its specificity is unknown.

MiXCR, applied by TCRdb to the 5' RACE reads, yields one record per CDR3 protein. The sample has more than 250,000 distinct CDR3 sequences; roughly 16% are singletons. Sequenced input: PBMCs or a T cell subset sorted from them (not recorded which). The TCR was taken from a man in his late teens or twenties who had mild COVID-19 (a few samples of this study predate the infection). Cell type and time point are not known.

CDR3 in amino acids: CASSQTAVSGQAGYGYTF. DNA for the CDR3: TGCGCCAGCAGCCAAACAGCCGTAAGCGGGCAGGCAGGCTATGGCTACACCTTC. The chain joins TRBV4-3 to TRBJ1-2; no firm D call. CDR3 length: 18 amino acids. The V end lost 2 bases, the J end lost 4 bases, and 23 bases lay between the germline ends. Germline CDR1 reads LGHNA; CDR2 reads YSLEER.